Listed here are 21 T cell receptor beta chains from one sample, sequenced in a study of blood T cell repertoires in COVID-19. Assay used: immunoSEQ multiplex PCR; TCRdb lists only in-frame clones, some missing. The sample has around 230,000 clones; around 80% are singletons. The sequenced sample consisted of peripheral blood. These TCRs come from a man in his forties with acute or convalescent COVID-19.

J is TRBJ1-2 and V is TRBV7-2; 7 nucleotides match TRBD1. The CDR3 consists of 14 residues. CDR1 is SGHTA and CDR2 is FQGNSA in the germline V gene. J was trimmed by 6 bases and V by 5 bases; bases with no gene match: 9. The CDR3 nucleotides are TGTGCCAGCAGCCCATCCCACAGGGGACATGGCTACACCTTC. Protein product: CASSPSHRGHGYTF.

This clone has a single count. The J gene is TRBJ1-6, the V gene TRBV5-1; D perhaps matches TRBD1 (5 bases). The V gene's germline CDR1 is SGHRS and CDR2 YFSETQ. V lost 4 bases and J lost 11, with 16 bases in between. The CDR3 is 14 residues long. The CDR3 is CASSPGETEAPLHF. Here the CDR3 DNA reads TGCGCCAGCAGCCCGGGGGAGACGGAGGCACCCCTCCACTTT.

The chain links TRBV7-9 to TRBJ1-2; D not resolved. Looked up from germline, CDR1 is SEHNR and CDR2 is FQNEAQ (reference sequence). There are 15 residues in the CDR3. V was cut by 1 base and J by 5 bases, with 14 bases left in between. The chain's CDR3 is CASSLDHLRAYGYTF. CDR3 bases: TGTGCCAGCAGCTTAGATCATTTGAGGGCTTATGGCTACACCTTC.

The V call is TRBV29-1, the J call TRBJ2-3, with a weak D call TRBD2 (6 bases). V was shortened by 2 bases and J by 8 bases, with 17 bases between the two germline ends. This CDR3 region has 14 residues. Germline CDR1 SQVTM, CDR2 ANQGSEA. The CDR3 reads CSVETGLERGTQYF. CDR3 nucleotides: TGCAGCGTTGAAACGGGACTGGAGAGGGGTACGCAGTATTTT.

The V gene is TRBV5-1, the J gene TRBJ1-2; 8 bases match TRBD1. The germline CDR1 and CDR2 sequences are SGHRS and YFSETQ. This CDR3 comprises 15 residues. Trimming took 0 bases from V and 5 from J; bases not matched to a gene: 6. The CDR3 DNA follows: TGCGCCAGCAGCTTGGAACCGGGACAGGAATATGGCTACACCTTC. Translation gives CASSLEPGQEYGYTF. Full variable domain (missing parts from reference TRBV5-1 and TRBJ1-2): KAGVTQTPRYLIKTRGQQVTLSCSPISGHRSVSWYQQTPGQGLQFLFEYFSETQRNKGNFPGRFSGRQFSNSRSEMNVSTLELGDSALYLCASSLEPGQEYGYTFGSGTRLTVV.

The V call is TRBV7-2, the J call TRBJ2-5; TRBD1 aligns across 8 bases. From germline, CDR1 is SGHTA and CDR2 FQGNSA. CDR3 size: 13 residues. Unmatched junction bases numbered 0, after V lost 5 bases and J lost 1 base. DNA of the CDR3: TGTGCCAGCAGCGGGACAGGCCAAGAGACCCAGTACTTC. This translates into CASSGTGQETQYF.

The chain joins TRBV18 to TRBJ2-7; 11 bases line up with TRBD1. The CDR3 contains 17 residues. Germline V CDR1 and CDR2: KGHSH, LQKENI. V shed 6 bases, J shed 3 bases, and the junction held 13 bases outside the gene matches. In DNA, the CDR3 is TGTGCCAGCTCTCCTCAAACGTACGGGACAGGGGGCTACGAGCAGTACTTC. Translated: CASSPQTYGTGGYEQYF.

This chain links TRBV27 with TRBJ1-4, with D hard to call. Germline V lookup: CDR1 MNHEY, CDR2 SMNVEV (reference sequence). The ends were cut back, 4 bases at V and 8 bases at J, with 11 bases in the middle. The CDR3 consists of 13 residues. CDR3 in amino acids: CASSWREGEKLFF. CDR3 coding DNA: TGTGCCAGCAGTTGGAGGGAGGGCGAAAAACTGTTTTTT.

The chain couples TRBV5-8 to TRBJ2-6; D not resolved. Germline V gene sequence: CDR1 SGHTS, CDR2 YDEGEE. This CDR3 spans 15 amino acids. The CDR3 protein is CGSEAPGSGANVLTF. CDR3 bases: TGTGGATCCGAGGCCCCCGGGTCTGGGGCCAACGTCCTGACTTTC. Based on the CDR3 plus reference TRBV5-8 and TRBJ2-6, the full variable domain is EAGVTQSPTHLIKTRGQQATLRCSPISGHTSVYWYQQALGLGLQFLLWYDEGEERNRGNFPPRFSGRQFPNYSSELNVNALELEDSALYLCGSEAPGSGANVLTFGAGSRLTVL.

The CDR3 is CASSPGLVSDEQFF. As DNA, the CDR3 is TGTGCCAGTTCACCGGGACTAGTGTCCGATGAGCAGTTCTTC. The rearrangement uses TRBV19 and TRBJ2-1; TRBD2 aligns across 8 bases. The germline V gene has CDR1 LNHDA and CDR2 SQIVND (reference sequence). The CDR3 sequence is 14 residues long. V was clipped by 8 bases and J by 8 bases; unmatched bases: 11.

V and J are TRBV29-1 and TRBJ1-1, with a tentative D call TRBD1 (5 bases). Per germline, CDR1 SQVTM and CDR2 ANQGSEA. The CDR3 extends over 17 amino acids. The germline V and J ends were trimmed by 6 bases and 0 bases, with 23 bases remaining between them. The CDR3 region is CSVTSGLSLGVNTEAFF. CDR3 in DNA: TGCAGCGTGACTTCGGGACTCTCATTAGGGGTGAACACTGAAGCTTTCTTT.

The J gene is TRBJ2-6, the V gene TRBV19; 7 nucleotides agree with TRBD1. The CDR3 is made up of 17 amino acids. The germline V gene has CDR1 LNHDA and CDR2 SQIVND (reference sequence). With 4 bases clipped from V and 1 base from J, the junction kept 7 bases outside the gene matches. CDR3 loop: CASSRAGGGSGANVLTF. CDR3 bases: TGTGCCAGTAGTAGGGCAGGGGGTGGATCTGGGGCCAACGTCCTGACTTTC.

The CDR3 nucleotides read TGTGCCAGCAGCTATCCTAAGCCGGGACTAGGACCAGGCAATGAGCAGTTCTTC. Its protein product is CASSYPKPGLGPGNEQFF. V usage is TRBV9 and J usage is TRBJ2-1; 8 bases are a match to TRBD2. The CDR3 consists of 18 residues. Germline V CDR1 and CDR2: SGDLS, YYNGEE. J lost 6 bases, V lost 4 bases, and 18 bases had no gene match.

This chain joins TRBV27 and TRBJ1-1; maybe TRBD1 (5 bases). V was trimmed by 4 bases and J by 1 base, leaving 7 bases between them. Germline lookup yields CDR1 MNHEY and CDR2 SMNVEV (reference sequence). The CDR3 spans 13 residues. The CDR3 DNA sequence: TGTGCCAGCAGTTCGACAGCGAACACTGAAGCTTTCTTT. Translation: CASSSTANTEAFF.

The V and J genes are TRBV3-1 (or the pseudogene TRBV3-2) and TRBJ1-2; 7 bases map to TRBD1. CDR3 length: 15 residues. V shed 2 bases, J shed 5 bases, and the junction held 8 bases outside the gene matches. Germline CDR1 reads LGHDT; CDR2 reads YNNKEL (reference sequence). CDR3 sequence (DNA): TGTGCCAGCAGCCAAACCCCGACAGGGCGGTATGGCTACACCTTC. It translates to CASSQTPTGRYGYTF.

This chain joins TRBV5-1 and TRBJ1-1; D is possibly TRBD1 (5 bases). Germline V gives CDR1 SGHRS, CDR2 YFSETQ. V was shortened by 4 bases and J by 1 base, with 8 bases between the two germline ends. This CDR3 region has 13 residues. CDR3 sequence (DNA): TGCGCCAGCAGCCAGGACACGAACACTGAAGCTTTCTTT. Protein sequence: CASSQDTNTEAFF.

The chain couples TRBV10-3 to TRBJ1-1; 10 bases line up with TRBD1. The CDR3 totals 17 residues. J gave up 1 base and V 7 bases, and 12 bases lay outside the gene matches. From germline, CDR1 is ENHRY and CDR2 SYGVKD. DNA of the CDR3: TGTGCCATCACCCCGGGACAGGGGAACGGGGCGAACACTGAAGCTTTCTTT. It is translated as CAITPGQGNGANTEAFF.

This clone has just one count. The gene calls are TRBV3-1 (or the pseudogene TRBV3-2) and TRBJ2-7; possibly TRBD2 for D (5 bases). This CDR3 spans 12 amino acids. Trimming cost V 4 bases and J 5 bases, with 9 bases left between them. Germline values: CDR1 LGHDT, CDR2 YNNKEL (reference sequence). The CDR3 DNA follows: TGTGCCAGCAGCCCGTCGCGGGACGAGCAGTACTTC. It encodes CASSPSRDEQYF.

CDR3 sequence: CASSPTGTGELFF. The CDR3 nucleotides are TGTGCCAGCTCACCGACGGGGACCGGGGAGCTGTTTTTT. This chain uses TRBV18 with TRBJ2-2; tentative D call: TRBD2 (5 bases). The germline gives CDR1 KGHSH, CDR2 LQKENI. The V end lost 3 bases, the J end lost 5 bases, and 7 bases lay between the germline ends. The CDR3 contains 13 residues.

This chain uses TRBV2 with TRBJ2-3, with a weak D call TRBD2 (5 bases). Trimming took off 11 bases at V and 1 base at J, with 13 bases between the two ends. CDR3 length: 13 residues. CDR1 is SNHLY and CDR2 is FYNNEI in the germline V gene. This chain's CDR3 is CAAHLSGTDTQYF. The CDR3 DNA reads as TGTGCCGCGCACCTTAGCGGCACAGATACGCAGTATTTT.

Points on this clone: Mismatch with germline at one junction end may stem from a read error. CDR3 sequence: CASSVGGLELNEQFF. Written as DNA, the CDR3 is TGTGCCAGCAGTGTAGGAGGACTTGAGCTCAATGAGCAGTTCTTC. This chain joins TRBV9 and TRBJ2-1; weak D call: TRBD2 (5 bases). The germline gives CDR1 SGDLS, CDR2 YYNGEE. This CDR3 contains 15 residues.